The 21 T cell receptor beta chains below come from one sample, sequenced in a study of T cells after yellow fever vaccination. TCRdb re-analysed the 5' RACE reads in MiXCR, keeping a single row per CDR3 protein. The table has about 350,000 distinct CDR3 sequences, roughly 7.5% seen once. Sample: PBMCs, taken more than 35 days after the first yellow fever vaccination. The receptors shown here come from a man between 18 and 35 years old who received the YFV17D yellow fever vaccine.

This clonotype was picked up a small number of times. The chain has TRBV7-2 and TRBJ2-2; 9 bases match TRBD2. The CDR3 sequence is 16 residues long. V was pared by 2 bases and J by 4 bases, with 5 bases of the junction left unmatched. The germline CDR1 and CDR2 sequences are SGHTA and FQGNSA. CDR3 coding DNA: TGTGCCAGCAGCTTATGGTCTAGCGGGGTCACCGGGGAGCTGTTTTTT. Translated: CASSLWSSGVTGELFF.

The chain links TRBV29-1 to TRBJ1-5; D may be TRBD1 (6 bases). The CDR3 consists of 13 residues. Between the trimmed V and J ends, which lost 1 base and 6 bases, there was a span of 10 bases. Germline V gene sequence: CDR1 SQVTM, CDR2 ANQGSEA. The CDR3 sequence: CSVEGGGGQPQHF. The DNA for the CDR3 is TGCAGCGTTGAAGGAGGGGGAGGTCAGCCCCAGCATTTT.

The table lists this clonotype with a few counts. J is TRBJ2-2 and V is TRBV19, with 8 bases that match TRBD1. The ends lost 1 base at V and 3 bases at J; junction bases unmatched: 7. Germline CDR1 and CDR2: LNHDA and SQIVND (reference sequence). The CDR3 contains 17 residues. The CDR3 loop is CASSIAVTGDYTGELFF. CDR3 nucleotide sequence: TGTGCCAGTAGTATAGCCGTGACAGGGGACTACACCGGGGAGCTGTTTTTT.

CDR3 nucleotide sequence: TGCAGTGCTAGAGATCTACGCGGGAATTCACCCCTCCACTTT. This gives the protein CSARDLRGNSPLHF. The chain couples TRBV20-1 to TRBJ1-6; D remains ambiguous. The ends were cut back, 0 bases at V and 7 bases at J, with 10 bases in the middle. The CDR3 spans 14 residues. The germline V gene encodes CDR1 DFQATT and CDR2 SNEGSKA (reference sequence).

The CDR3 DNA is TGTGCCAGCAGCCTCGGGGGCCTCTGCGAGCAGTACTTC. Residues: CASSLGGLCEQYF. V usage is TRBV5-6 and J usage is TRBJ2-7; D might be TRBD1 or TRBD2, each matching 6 bases. V lost 4 bases to trimming and J lost 6 bases, with 14 bases between them. The length of the CDR3 is 13 residues. Germline values: CDR1 SGHDT, CDR2 YYEEEE.

The sample holds many counts of this clonotype. V and J are TRBV29-1 and TRBJ1-5; tentative D call: TRBD1 (5 bases). Germline V gene data show CDR1 as SQVTM and CDR2 as ANQGSEA. This CDR3 is 14 amino acids long. V gave up 5 bases and J gave up 2 bases, with 13 bases separating them. The CDR3 nucleotides read TGCAGCGTTCGATCGGACAATGGCAATCAGCCCCAGCATTTT. Translated: CSVRSDNGNQPQHF.

This clonotype was detected many times. The J gene is TRBJ2-5, the V gene TRBV10-3; D remains unclear. V shed 3 bases and J shed 4 bases, with 9 bases lying between them. The CDR3 consists of 13 residues. Germline assignment: CDR1 ENHRY and CDR2 SYGVKD. CDR3 amino acids: CAISEVQTETQYF. The CDR3 DNA reads TGTGCCATCAGTGAAGTCCAGACAGAGACCCAGTACTTC.

This clonotype was observed at least ten times. The chain uses TRBV6-2 or TRBV6-3 and TRBJ1-5; possibly TRBD1 for D (5 bases). The CDR3 is made up of 13 amino acids. V gave up 2 bases and J gave up 5 bases, with 7 bases separating them. Germline lookup yields CDR1 MNHEY and CDR2 SVGEGT. The CDR3 DNA follows: TGTGCCAGCAGTTACGTGGGGGATCAGCCCCAGCATTTT. This codes for CASSYVGDQPQHF.

The chain links TRBV7-6 to TRBJ2-7, with TRBD2 matching 7 bases. V lost 11 bases, J lost 0 bases, and 7 bases stayed unmatched. Looked up from germline, CDR1 is SGHVS and CDR2 is FNYEAQ. CDR3 length: 13 residues. CDR3 amino acids: CAVGGGPSYEQYF. The DNA for the CDR3 is TGTGCCGTCGGCGGGGGTCCCTCCTACGAGCAGTACTTC.

The chain uses TRBV20-1 and TRBJ2-5; the D gene is possibly TRBD2 (6 bases). V shed 1 base and J shed 4 bases, with 13 bases lying between them. Germline V gives CDR1 DFQATT, CDR2 SNEGSKA (reference sequence). The CDR3 runs 14 residues. DNA of the CDR3: TGCAGTGCTAGAGGGGGGACTGTGGGAGAGACCCAGTACTTC. Encoded protein: CSARGGTVGETQYF.

The chain combines TRBV4-1 with TRBJ1-2; possible D gene TRBD1, 5 bases. This CDR3 has 13 amino acids. Germline CDR1 and CDR2: MGHRA and YSYEKL. Trimming removed 1 base at V and 10 bases at J, with 13 bases between. CDR3 loop: CASSQGGDLDYTF. As DNA, the CDR3 is TGCGCCAGCAGCCAAGGGGGCGACCTCGACTACACCTTC.

This clonotype was picked up a small number of times. V gene TRBV20-1 combines with J gene TRBJ1-1; D is possibly TRBD1 (5 bases). This CDR3 is built from 13 residues. Per the germline V gene, CDR1 is DFQATT and CDR2 is SNEGSKA (reference sequence). Trimming pared 1 base from V and 1 base from J, leaving 7 bases between. CDR3 protein: CSARVGGNTEAFF. CDR3 sequence (DNA): TGCAGTGCTAGAGTTGGGGGGAACACTGAAGCTTTCTTT.

This clonotype was observed many times. V usage is TRBV6-5 and J usage is TRBJ2-1; no clear D gene. CDR3 size: 14 residues. Trimming stripped 8 bases from V and 5 bases from J, with 16 bases between. Looked up from germline, CDR1 is MNHEY and CDR2 is SVGAGI. The CDR3 DNA follows: TGTGCCAGCGGTCCCTGGTTCCTGAACAATGAGCAGTTCTTC. Protein: CASGPWFLNNEQFF.

In its sample, this clonotype was seen a few times. The genes are TRBV6-5 and TRBJ2-7; 9 nucleotides align to TRBD1. Germline V gene lookup returns CDR1 MNHEY and CDR2 SVGAGI. The CDR3 has 15 amino acids. Unmatched junction bases numbered 9, after V lost 2 bases and J lost 7 bases. The CDR3 DNA reads TGTGCCAGCAGTTACCGCCGGGACAGGGAGGAAGAGCAGTACTTC. Protein product: CASSYRRDREEEQYF.

This clonotype appeared a few times. V is TRBV6-1 and J is TRBJ1-2; no reliable D call. Germline lookup yields CDR1 MNHNS and CDR2 SASEGT. The CDR3 has 14 residues. V was shortened by 2 bases and J by 2 bases, with 9 bases between the two germline ends. The CDR3 sequence is CASSENGPNYGYTF. The CDR3 region has the DNA TGTGCCAGCAGTGAAAATGGACCGAACTATGGCTACACCTTC.

The CDR3 reads CAGDRADTGELFF. For the CDR3, the DNA is TGTGCCGGGGACAGGGCGGACACCGGGGAGCTGTTTTTT. The rearrangement joins TRBV6-1 to TRBJ2-2, with 9 bases identical to TRBD1. Germline values: CDR1 MNHNS, CDR2 SASEGT. The CDR3 length is 13 residues. J was trimmed by 3 bases and V by 11 bases; bases with no gene match: 4.

This clonotype appeared a few times. The CDR3 protein is CSARKSGRTDTQYF. In nucleotides, the CDR3 is TGCAGTGCTAGAAAGTCAGGACGCACAGATACGCAGTATTTT. This chain links TRBV20-1 with TRBJ2-3; no reliable D call. Germline lookup yields CDR1 DFQATT and CDR2 SNEGSKA (reference sequence). CDR3 length: 14 residues. Trimming removed 2 bases at V and 1 base at J, with 10 bases between.

V is TRBV4-1 and J is TRBJ2-7; 7 nucleotides agree with TRBD2. The CDR3 runs 18 residues. Per the germline V gene, CDR1 is MGHRA and CDR2 is YSYEKL. The V gene end was trimmed by 1 base and the J gene end by 0 bases; junction bases not matched to a gene: 12. The CDR3 loop is CASSQGPFLAESSYEQYV. The CDR3 DNA sequence: TGCGCCAGCAGCCAAGGACCATTCCTAGCGGAAAGCTCCTACGAGCAGTACGTC.

The rearrangement joins TRBV4-1 to TRBJ2-1; D is unclear. Trimming took 1 base from V and 3 from J, leaving 13 bases between them. The length of the CDR3 is 16 residues. Per germline, CDR1 MGHRA and CDR2 YSYEKL. Written as DNA, the CDR3 is TGCGCCAGCAGCCAAGTCGCGGCTGGCTACTACAATGAGCAGTTCTTC. Translating it yields CASSQVAAGYYNEQFF.

There are a few counts of this clonotype. The rearrangement uses TRBV7-2 and TRBJ2-1; 8 bases are a match to TRBD2. The CDR3 consists of 14 residues. V was clipped by 1 base and J by 8 bases; unmatched bases: 4. Germline CDR1 reads SGHTA; CDR2 reads FQGNSA. CDR3 sequence reads: CASSLGLAKDEQFF. Written as DNA, the CDR3 is TGTGCCAGCAGCTTAGGACTAGCGAAGGATGAGCAGTTCTTC.

This clonotype occurred many times. The chain has TRBV3-1 and TRBJ2-6; D gene unclear. The germline gives CDR1 LGHDT, CDR2 YNNKEL (reference sequence). V gave up 4 bases and J gave up 1 base, with 11 bases separating them. The CDR3 runs 16 residues. CDR3 nucleotides: TGTGCCAGCAGCCCGCGGCGTAGGTCTGGGGCCAACGTCCTGACTTTC. As protein: CASSPRRRSGANVLTF.